The T cell receptor beta chain described here comes from a study of shared clonotypes between healthy human individuals. Study at large: Three plates each covered CD4 naive and memory; CD8 naive two, CD8 memory one.

This CDR3 region has 13 residues. V was pared by 5 bases and J by 6 bases, with 10 bases between. The V gene's germline CDR1 is SSHAT and CDR2 FNYEAQ (reference sequence). CD4+ cells yielded CD45RA+ naive and CD45RA-negative memory subsets. Findings of the study overall: Richness estimates generally favored naive over memory subsets. The authors sampled blood alone, and tissue repertoires likely differ.

As to this clone: What it binds is not known.

Measured with immunoSEQ multiplex PCR; TCRdb has only the in-frame clones, and not every one. The sample includes 2.3 million or so clones, approximately 93% of them seen just once. This receptor was obtained from a man between 18 and 29 years old in good health. Some clones in this sample may be carry-over from other donors' samples. The chain combines TRBV7-7 with TRBJ2-2; D not resolved. What was sequenced was naive CD4+ T cells from PBMCs. As to subset: CD45RA+ positively selected. This CDR3 reads CASSPLGAGELFF. The CDR3 DNA sequence: TGTGCCAGCAGCCCCTTGGGCGCCGGGGAGCTGTTTTTT.